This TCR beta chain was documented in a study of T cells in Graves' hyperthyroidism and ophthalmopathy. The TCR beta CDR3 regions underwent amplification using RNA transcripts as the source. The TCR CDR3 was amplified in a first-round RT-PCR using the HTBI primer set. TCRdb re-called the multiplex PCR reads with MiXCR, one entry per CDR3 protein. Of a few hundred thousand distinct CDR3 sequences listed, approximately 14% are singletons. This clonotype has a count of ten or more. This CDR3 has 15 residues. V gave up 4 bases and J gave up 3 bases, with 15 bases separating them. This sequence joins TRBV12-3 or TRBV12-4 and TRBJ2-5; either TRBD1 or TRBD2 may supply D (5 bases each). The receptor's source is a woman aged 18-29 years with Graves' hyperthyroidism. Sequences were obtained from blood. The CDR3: CASSSFGTPKETQYF. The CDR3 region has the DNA TGTGCCAGCAGTTCTTTCGGGACCCCGAAAGAGACCCAGTACTTC.